This TCR beta chain was recovered during a study of blood T cell repertoires in COVID-19. Study-level background: Sites across the United States, Italy and Spain contributed samples from acute and convalescent COVID-19.

The sample holds one count of this clone. Enrolled through a virtual design, the participants were between roughly 18 and 90 years of age and came from some 25 US areas. Participants reported their clinical history, and cohort assignment relied on those reports. Two consecutive negative NP/OP PCR tests, clearance, or resolved symptoms defined Cohort 3 recovery. Clones were read by immunoSEQ multiplex PCR, and TCRdb kept only the in-frame ones, dropping some. The sample includes 250,000 to 350,000 clones, around nine tenths seen only once; the top ten take around 6%. CDR3 length: 11 amino acids. Trimming shortened V by 0 bases and J by 8 bases, and 7 bases separated the two germline ends. CDR1 is GTSNPN and CDR2 is SVGIG in the germline V gene (reference sequence).

This TCR came from a woman aged 30 to 39 who had recovered from COVID-19. The source material was PBMCs or T cells enriched from blood (not recorded which). The chain carries TRBV30 and TRBJ1-1; D remains ambiguous. CDR3 DNA sequence: TGTGCCTGGAGTGTAATTCAGGAAGCTTTCTTT. Amino acids: CAWSVIQEAFF.